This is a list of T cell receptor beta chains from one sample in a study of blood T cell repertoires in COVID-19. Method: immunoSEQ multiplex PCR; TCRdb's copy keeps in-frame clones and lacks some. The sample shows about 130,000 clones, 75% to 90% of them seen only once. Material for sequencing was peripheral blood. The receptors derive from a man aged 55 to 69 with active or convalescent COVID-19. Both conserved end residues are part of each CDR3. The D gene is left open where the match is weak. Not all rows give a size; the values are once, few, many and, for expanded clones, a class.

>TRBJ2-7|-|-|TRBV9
CASSSAGTQGEQYF
TGTGCCAGCAGCTCAGCGGGGACCCAGGGGGAGCAGTACTTC
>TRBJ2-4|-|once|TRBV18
CASSVAGTTGNIQYF
TGTGCCAGCTCAGTAGCCGGGACAACGGGAAACATTCAGTACTTC
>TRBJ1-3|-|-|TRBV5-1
CASSFVPGSGNTIYF
TGCGCCAGCAGCTTTGTCCCGGGGTCTGGAAACACCATATATTTT
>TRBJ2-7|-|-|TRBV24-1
CATSVGGAGSYEQYF
TGTGCCACCAGTGTCGGAGGGGCTGGCTCCTACGAGCAGTACTTC
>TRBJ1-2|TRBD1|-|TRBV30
CAWSPWTGGHGYTF
TGTGCCTGGAGTCCCTGGACAGGGGGACATGGCTACACCTTC
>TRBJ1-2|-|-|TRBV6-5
CASSYSVRDGYTF
TGTGCCAGCAGTTACTCGGTCCGAGATGGCTACACCTTC
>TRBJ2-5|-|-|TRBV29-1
CSVGETGKWETQYF
TGCAGCGTTGGGGAAACGGGAAAATGGGAGACCCAGTACTTC
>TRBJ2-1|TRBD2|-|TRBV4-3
CASSQDSSLAGGTEQFF
TGCGCCAGCAGCCAAGATTCTTCACTAGCGGGGGGGACCGAGCAGTTCTTC
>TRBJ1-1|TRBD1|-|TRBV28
CASSLTGGDTEAFF
TGTGCCAGCAGTTTAACAGGGGGGGACACTGAAGCTTTCTTT
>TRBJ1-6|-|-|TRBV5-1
CASRPTAGQMNSPLHF
TGCGCCAGCAGACCCACGGCAGGGCAGATGAATTCACCCCTCCACTTT
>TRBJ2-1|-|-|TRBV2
CASSVLKGVYEQFF
TGTGCCAGCAGTGTTCTAAAAGGGGTTTATGAGCAGTTCTTC
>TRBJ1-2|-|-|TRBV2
CASSVRGDYGYTF
TGTGCCAGCAGTGTTAGGGGTGACTATGGCTACACCTTC
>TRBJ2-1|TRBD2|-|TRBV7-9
CASSLAREGEQFF
TGTGCCAGCAGCTTAGCCAGGGAGGGTGAGCAGTTCTTC
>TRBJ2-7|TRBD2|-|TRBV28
CASSGGTSGIYEQYF
TGTGCCAGCAGTGGAGGGACTAGCGGGATTTACGAGCAGTACTTC
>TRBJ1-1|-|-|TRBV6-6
CASSLQGGGTEAFF
TGTGCCAGCAGTCTACAGGGTGGAGGCACTGAAGCTTTCTTT
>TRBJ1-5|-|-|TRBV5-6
CASSLPGTPQHF
TGTGCCAGCAGCTTGCCGGGTACTCCCCAGCATTTT
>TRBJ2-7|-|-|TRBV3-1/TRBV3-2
CASSYGTSRPGEQYF
TGTGCCAGCAGCTACGGGACTTCCCGCCCCGGGGAGCAGTACTTC
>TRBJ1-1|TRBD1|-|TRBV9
CASSVGQGVNAFF
TGTGCCAGCAGCGTGGGACAGGGGGTCAACGCTTTCTTT
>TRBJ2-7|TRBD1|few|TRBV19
CASSITGQGFEQYF
TGTGCCAGTAGTATAACGGGACAGGGGTTCGAGCAGTACTTC
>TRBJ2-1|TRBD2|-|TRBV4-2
CASSEQRTRGSNEQFF
TGTGCCAGCAGCGAGCAAAGGACTAGGGGTTCCAATGAGCAGTTCTTC
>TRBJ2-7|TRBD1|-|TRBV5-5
CASSWDRYEQYF
TGTGCCAGCAGCTGGGACAGGTACGAGCAGTACTTC
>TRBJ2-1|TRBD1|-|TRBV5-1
CASSAGTASYNEQFF
TGCGCCAGCAGCGCCGGGACAGCTTCCTACAATGAGCAGTTCTTC
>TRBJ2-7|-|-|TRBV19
CASSGRGYEQYF
TGTGCCAGTAGTGGACGGGGCTACGAGCAGTACTTC
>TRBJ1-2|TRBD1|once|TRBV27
CASGGTANYGYTF
TGTGCCAGCGGGGGGACAGCTAACTATGGCTACACCTTC
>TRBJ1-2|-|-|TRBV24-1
CATSVDSESNYGYTF
TGTGCCACCAGTGTCGATAGCGAATCTAACTATGGCTACACCTTC
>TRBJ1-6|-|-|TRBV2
CASSEALGGTGNSPLHF
TGTGCCAGCAGTGAAGCGCTTGGCGGGACTGGAAATTCACCCCTCCACTTT
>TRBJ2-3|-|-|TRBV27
CASSYAETSSSTDTQYF
TGTGCCAGCAGTTATGCTGAGACATCCTCTAGCACAGATACGCAGTATTTT
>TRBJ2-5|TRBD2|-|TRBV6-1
CASRGGEETQYF
TGTGCCAGCAGGGGGGGGGAAGAGACCCAGTACTTC
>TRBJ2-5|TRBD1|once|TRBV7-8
CASSSVVTGGGETQYF
TGTGCCAGCAGCAGCGTCGTGACAGGGGGCGGAGAGACCCAGTACTTC
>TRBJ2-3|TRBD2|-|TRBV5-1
CASGASGSGEGTDTQYF
TGCGCCAGCGGGGCTAGCGGATCCGGGGAGGGCACAGATACGCAGTATTTT
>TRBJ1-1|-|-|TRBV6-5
CASRTLRTSREAFF
TGTGCCAGCAGAACCCTGAGGACAAGCCGAGAAGCTTTCTTT
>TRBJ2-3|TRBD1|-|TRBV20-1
CSASSGTADTQYF
TGCAGTGCTAGTAGTGGGACAGCAGATACGCAGTATTTT
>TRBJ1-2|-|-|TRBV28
CASSSGGAREYGYTF
TGTGCCAGCAGCTCAGGAGGGGCCAGGGAGTATGGCTACACCTTC
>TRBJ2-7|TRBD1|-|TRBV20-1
CSASHPRDRDYEQYF
TGCAGTGCTAGTCACCCGCGGGACAGGGACTACGAGCAGTACTTC
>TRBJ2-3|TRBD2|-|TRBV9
CASSATSGGPTDTQYF
TGTGCCAGCAGCGCGACTAGCGGGGGGCCCACAGATACGCAGTATTTT
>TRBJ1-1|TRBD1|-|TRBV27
CASSLAGGGNTEAFF
TGTGCCAGCAGTTTAGCAGGGGGCGGGAACACTGAAGCTTTCTTT
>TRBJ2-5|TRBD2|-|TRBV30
CARAGENQETQYF
TGTGCCAGAGCGGGGGAGAACCAAGAGACCCAGTACTTC
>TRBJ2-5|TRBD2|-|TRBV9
CASSLGTSQETQYF
TGTGCCAGCTCCCTTGGGACTAGCCAAGAGACCCAGTACTTC
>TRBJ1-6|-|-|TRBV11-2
CASSPNLTPLHF
TGTGCCAGCAGCCCCAACTTGACACCCCTCCACTTT
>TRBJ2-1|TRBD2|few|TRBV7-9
CAAFDSALAGANEQFF
TGTGCCGCATTTGATTCCGCGTTAGCGGGGGCCAATGAGCAGTTCTTC
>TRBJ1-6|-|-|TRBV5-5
CASSITAASYSPLHF
TGTGCCAGCAGCATAACGGCGGCGAGTTATTCACCCCTCCACTTT
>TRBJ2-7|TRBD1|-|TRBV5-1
CASSGTGADEQYF
TGCGCCAGCAGCGGGACAGGGGCAGACGAGCAGTACTTC
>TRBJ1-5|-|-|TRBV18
CASSRNRQDQPQHF
TGTGCCAGCTCACGAAACAGACAGGATCAGCCCCAGCATTTT
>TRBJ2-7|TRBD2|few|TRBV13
CASSLGASGGSLSYEQYF
TGTGCCAGCAGCTTAGGGGCTAGCGGGGGCTCTCTCTCCTACGAGCAGTACTTC
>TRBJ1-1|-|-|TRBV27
CASSSRGHMNTEAFF
TGTGCCAGCAGTTCCCGGGGACATATGAACACTGAAGCTTTCTTT
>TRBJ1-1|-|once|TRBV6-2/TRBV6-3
CASSYSHQRRGTEAFF
TGTGCCAGCAGTTACTCCCACCAGAGAAGGGGGACTGAAGCTTTCTTT